These 10 T cell receptor beta chains came from one sample sequenced in a study of preoperative IRX-2 immunotherapy in early breast cancer (dated by TCRdb to between 2018 and 2021). The library was built by means of the immunoSEQ multiplex PCR assay. TCRdb took this table from immuneACCESS and kept in-frame rearrangements with V and J called. Such tables lack part of the clones; where checked against another copy, unresolved V genes explain under half of the gap, and the rest is unexplained. Here the sample has roughly 5,700 clones; 73% occur a single time. Roughly 15% of the sample is held by the ten biggest clonotypes. What this sample's treatment or condition label stands for: preoperative locoregional IRX-2 cytokine immunotherapy. The starting material was tumor tissue, obtained before IRX-2 immunotherapy. The receptors were gathered from a human donor with breast cancer.

The rearrangement uses TRBV28 and TRBJ2-3; the match to TRBD2 covers 9 bases. The trim removed 1 base at V and 1 base at J, leaving 3 bases unmatched. CDR1 and CDR2 from the germline V gene are MDHEN and SYDVKM. This CDR3 contains 16 residues. The chain's CDR3 is CASSLLLAGGTDTQYF. As DNA, the CDR3 is TGTGCCAGCAGTTTATTACTAGCGGGTGGCACAGATACGCAGTATTTT.

The rearrangement links TRBV14 to TRBJ1-1; D remains ambiguous. Germline V gene data show CDR1 as SGHDN and CDR2 as FVKESK. The CDR3 has 14 residues. V was cut by 0 bases and J by 1 base, with 6 bases left in between. The CDR3 DNA reads TGTGCCAGCAGCCAAGATCTTGGGAACACTGAAGCTTTCTTT. It specifies CASSQDLGNTEAFF.

The chain uses TRBV11-3 and TRBJ1-4; 8 bases are a match to TRBD1. The CDR3 consists of 15 residues. Germline V gives CDR1 SGHNT, CDR2 YENEEA. With V trimmed by 1 base and J by 2 bases, 0 bases remained unmatched. CDR3: CASSLGQGTNEKLFF. The CDR3 bases are TGTGCCAGCAGCTTAGGACAGGGGACTAATGAAAAACTGTTTTTT. Variable domain in full (rest from reference TRBV11-3 and TRBJ1-4): EAGVVQSPRYKIIEKKQPVAFWCNPISGHNTLYWYLQNLGQGPELLIRYENEEAVDDSQLPKDRFSAERLKGVDSTLKIQPAELGDSAVYLCASSLGQGTNEKLFFGSGTQLSVL.

The chain recombines TRBV23-1 with TRBJ1-5, with D perhaps matching TRBD1 (5 bases). TRBV23-1 is filed as an ORF, its function uncertain. The CDR3 is made up of 14 amino acids. V dropped 0 bases and J dropped 5 bases, with 8 bases sitting between them. The CDR3 region is CASSQSKGDQPQHF. In nucleotides, the CDR3 is TGCGCCAGCAGTCAATCGAAAGGGGATCAGCCCCAGCATTTT.

CDR3 bases: TGTGCCAGCAGCCAAACACACAATGAGCAGTTCTTC. It codes for CASSQTHNEQFF. The rearrangement uses TRBV14 and TRBJ2-1; D is uncertain. The CDR3 length is 12 residues. The V and J ends lost 2 bases and 5 bases respectively, with 4 bases between them. Per germline, CDR1 SGHDN and CDR2 FVKESK. The complete variable domain, with remaining parts taken from reference TRBV14 and TRBJ2-1, reads EAGVTQFPSHSVIEKGQTVTLRCDPISGHDNLYWYRRVMGKEIKFLLHFVKESKQDESGMPNNRFLAERTGGTYSTLKVQPAELEDSGVYFCASSQTHNEQFFGPGTRLTVL.

Judged by abundance, this clone is medium-sized. The V and J genes are TRBV11-3 and TRBJ2-1, with 8 nucleotides matching TRBD2. The J segment lost 6 bases and the V segment lost 5 bases, leaving 18 bases of the junction unmatched. The CDR3 covers 18 residues. CDR1 SGHNT and CDR2 YENEEA come from the germline V gene. The CDR3 DNA is TGTGCCAGCAGCCCATTAGGCGTACTAGCGGACGGATTCAATGAGCAGTTCTTC. It translates to CASSPLGVLADGFNEQFF.

The V call is TRBV19, the J call TRBJ2-5; 8 bases fit TRBD2. Germline lookup yields CDR1 LNHDA and CDR2 SQIVND (reference sequence). This CDR3 has 13 residues. Trimming at V came to 7 bases and at J to 5 bases, leaving 6 bases not matched to a gene. For the CDR3, the DNA is TGTGCCAGTAACGGGAGGGCCAGGGAGACCCAGTACTTC. It translates to CASNGRARETQYF.

The rearrangement uses TRBV14 and TRBJ1-1, with 8 bases matching TRBD1. V was pared by 0 bases and J by 3 bases, with 6 bases of the junction left unmatched. The CDR3 length is 16 residues. Germline V lookup: CDR1 SGHDN, CDR2 FVKESK. The CDR3 spells CASSQDLGQGYTEAFF. CDR3 nucleotide sequence: TGTGCCAGCAGCCAAGATCTAGGACAGGGCTACACTGAAGCTTTCTTT.

This chain connects TRBV6-8 to TRBJ2-2; 8 bases align to TRBD2. The length of the CDR3 is 16 residues. Trimming cost V 3 bases and J 7 bases; bases outside gene matches: 10. The germline V gene encodes CDR1 MNHGY and CDR2 SAAAGT. In nucleotides, the CDR3 is TGTGCCAGCAGTTATCGGACTAGCACCTACTACGGGGAGCTGTTTTTT. Protein product: CASSYRTSTYYGELFF.

This clone was recorded only once. In DNA, the CDR3 is TGCAGCGTTTCTCAGGGGGGGTTTTACGAGCAGTACTTC. The encoded protein is CSVSQGGFYEQYF. The V and J genes are TRBV29-1 and TRBJ2-7, with D perhaps matching TRBD1 or TRBD2 (7 bases each). Germline lookup yields CDR1 SQVTM and CDR2 ANQGSEA. Deletions cut 5 bases from V and 4 bases from J, with 15 bases between. The CDR3 runs 13 residues.